This T cell receptor beta chain was obtained from a study of early T cells in non-severe SARS-CoV-2 infection. Whole-study context: Chains from this unsorted whole-blood bulk RNA could not be paired.

There are 13 residues in the CDR3. CDR1 is SNHLY, CDR2 FYNNEI, per germline. Trimming shortened V by 7 bases and J by 5 bases, and 14 bases separated the two germline ends. Individual cDNA molecules carried attached unique molecular identifiers. TCRdb independently ran MiXCR on the 5' RACE reads; one entry per CDR3 protein. The table lists roughly 71,000 distinct CDR3 sequences, around 13% of them singletons. This clonotype was counted many times. The TCR comes from an adult who was a healthcare worker with PCR-confirmed SARS-CoV-2 infection or an uninfected control (not recorded which). V and J are TRBV2 and TRBJ2-5, with D perhaps TRBD1 or TRBD2 (5 bases each). The sample comprised whole blood. This CDR3 is CASIRGPSETQYF. CDR3 in DNA: TGTGCCAGCATTAGGGGACCTAGCGAGACCCAGTACTTC.